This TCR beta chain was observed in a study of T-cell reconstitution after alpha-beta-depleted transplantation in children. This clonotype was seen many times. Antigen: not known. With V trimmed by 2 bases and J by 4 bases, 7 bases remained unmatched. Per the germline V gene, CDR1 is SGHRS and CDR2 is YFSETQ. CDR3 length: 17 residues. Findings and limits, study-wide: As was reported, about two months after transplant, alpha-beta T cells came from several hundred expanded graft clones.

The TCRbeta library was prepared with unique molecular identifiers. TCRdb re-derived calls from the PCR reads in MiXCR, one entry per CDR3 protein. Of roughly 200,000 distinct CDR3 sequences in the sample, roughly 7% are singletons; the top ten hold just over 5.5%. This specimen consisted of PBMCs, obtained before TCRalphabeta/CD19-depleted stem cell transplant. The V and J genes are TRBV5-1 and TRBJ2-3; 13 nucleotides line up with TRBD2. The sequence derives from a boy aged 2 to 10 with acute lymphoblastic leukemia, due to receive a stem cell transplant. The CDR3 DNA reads TGCGCCAGCAGCTTTGTATCCGGACTAGCGGGGGCAGATACGCAGTATTTT. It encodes CASSFVSGLAGADTQYF.